The 5 T cell receptor beta chains given below trace back to one sample, sequenced in a study of human T cells and chemical hapten exposure. Time point given: pre-sensitization, week 0. The sample's treatment: therapeutic diphenylcyclopropenone sensitization with weekly scalp DPC. TCRdb reprocessed the RACE reads with MiXCR, giving one entry per CDR3 protein. The table has about 250,000 distinct CDR3 sequences, around 7% seen once. The specimen comprised whole blood, sampled in connection with sensitization to the hapten diphenylcyclopropenone (DPC). The receptors were sampled from a man between 18 and 29 years old with alopecia areata. Some clones in this sample may be carry-over from other donors' samples.

This chain connects TRBV4-1 to TRBJ1-4; D possibly corresponds to TRBD1 (5 bases). The ends were cut back, 4 bases at V and 8 bases at J, with 11 bases in the middle. The V gene's germline CDR1 is MGHRA and CDR2 YSYEKL. The CDR3 is 13 amino acids. The CDR3 region is CASSPKRDEKLFF. The DNA for the CDR3 is TGCGCCAGCAGCCCGAAGCGGGACGAAAAACTGTTTTTT.

The genes are TRBV12-3 or TRBV12-4 and TRBJ1-1, with 8 bases identical to TRBD1. The CDR3 contains 14 residues. The trim removed 6 bases at V and 0 bases at J, leaving 3 bases unmatched. CDR3 in DNA: TGTGCCAGCAGACAGGACAGGGTGAACACTGAAGCTTTCTTT. It specifies CASRQDRVNTEAFF.

This clonotype has more than one count but fewer than ten. V usage is TRBV14 and J usage is TRBJ1-1; D ambiguous. CDR1 is SGHDN and CDR2 is FVKESK in the germline V gene. The CDR3 runs to 12 residues. V was trimmed by 0 bases and J by 11 bases, leaving 10 bases between them. DNA of the CDR3: TGTGCCAGCAGCCAAGATCGGCGAATGGCTTTCTTT. It yields the protein CASSQDRRMAFF.

This clonotype was detected many times. The chain links TRBV28 to TRBJ2-5; TRBD2 might be the D (6 bases). V was trimmed by 4 bases and J by 2 bases, leaving 17 bases between them. The CDR3 length is 16 residues. The germline gives CDR1 MDHEN, CDR2 SYDVKM. For the CDR3, the DNA is TGTGCCAGCAGTTCCCCGGGGGTAGCTGAGCAAGAGACCCAGTACTTC. Amino acids: CASSSPGVAEQETQYF.

The V and J genes are TRBV5-1 and TRBJ1-2; 8 nucleotides match TRBD1. The germline V gene encodes CDR1 SGHRS and CDR2 YFSETQ. With 4 bases clipped from V and 4 bases from J, the junction kept 6 bases outside the gene matches. CDR3 length: 14 amino acids. The chain's CDR3 is CASSPGDRTYGYTF. As DNA, the CDR3 is TGCGCCAGCAGCCCCGGGGACAGGACCTATGGCTACACCTTC.